The clone carrying this T cell receptor beta chain was seen a few times. Its specificity is not known. Time point in this sample: patch test 1, 2 weeks after DPC sensitization. The treatment here: therapeutic diphenylcyclopropenone sensitization with weekly scalp DPC. From the RACE reads, TCRdb called clonotypes with MiXCR, one entry per CDR3 protein. The sample records approximately 77,000 distinct CDR3 sequences, roughly 7.2% being singletons. These data come from a study of human T cells and chemical hapten exposure. Overall study results and limits: Every donor had alopecia, and their immune response may therefore differ from healthy people's.

J lost 9 bases, V lost 7 bases, and 12 bases had no gene match. This CDR3 region has 15 residues. The V and J genes are TRBV12-3 or TRBV12-4 and TRBJ1-6; the match to TRBD1 covers 7 bases. This receptor was taken from a woman aged 25 to 39 with alopecia areata. Some clones in this sample may be carry-over from other donors' samples. Source: whole blood, taken in connection with sensitization to the hapten diphenylcyclopropenone (DPC). CDR3 nucleotide sequence: TGTGCCAGCACCATGACAGGGCTCTTGTTTTCACCCCTCCACTTT. Protein product: CASTMTGLLFSPLHF.